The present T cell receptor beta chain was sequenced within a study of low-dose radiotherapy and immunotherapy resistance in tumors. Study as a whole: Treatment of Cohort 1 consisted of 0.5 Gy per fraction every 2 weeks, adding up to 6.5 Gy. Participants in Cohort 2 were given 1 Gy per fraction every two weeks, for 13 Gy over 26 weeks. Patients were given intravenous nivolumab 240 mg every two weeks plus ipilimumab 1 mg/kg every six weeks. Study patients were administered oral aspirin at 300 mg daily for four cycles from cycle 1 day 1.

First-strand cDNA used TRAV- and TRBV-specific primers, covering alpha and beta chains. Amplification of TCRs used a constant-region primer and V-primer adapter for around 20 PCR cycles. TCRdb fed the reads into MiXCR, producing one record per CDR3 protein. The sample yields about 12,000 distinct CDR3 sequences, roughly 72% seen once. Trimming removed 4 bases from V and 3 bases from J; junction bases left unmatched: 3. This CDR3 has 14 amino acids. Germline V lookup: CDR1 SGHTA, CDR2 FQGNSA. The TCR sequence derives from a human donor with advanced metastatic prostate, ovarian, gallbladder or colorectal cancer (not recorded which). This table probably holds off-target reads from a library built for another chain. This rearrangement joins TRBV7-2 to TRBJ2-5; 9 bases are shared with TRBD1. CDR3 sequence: CASSSTGGEETQYF. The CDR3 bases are TGTGCCAGCAGCTCGACAGGGGGGGAAGAGACCCAGTACTTC.